Listed here are 31 T cell receptor beta chains from one sample, sequenced in a study of T cells in Graves' hyperthyroidism and ophthalmopathy. Amplified regions were TCR beta CDR3 sequences from RNA transcripts. The study used the HTBI primer set for a first-round RT-PCR of the TCR CDR3. TCRdb re-called the multiplex PCR reads with MiXCR, one entry per CDR3 protein. This table has about 420,000 distinct CDR3 sequences, roughly 15% appearing once. What was sequenced was blood. The receptors originated from a woman between 18 and 29 years old with Graves' hyperthyroidism.

The genes are TRBV20-1 and TRBJ1-3; TRBD1 aligns across 7 bases. J was trimmed by 2 bases and V by 2 bases; bases with no gene match: 9. The CDR3 sequence is 16 residues long. The germline V gene has CDR1 DFQATT and CDR2 SNEGSKA (reference sequence). CDR3 nucleotides: TGCAGTGCTAGATATGGGGGACAGTCTCCTGGAAACACCATATATTTT. Protein: CSARYGGQSPGNTIYF.

This clonotype appeared many times. The chain uses TRBV9 and TRBJ1-2, with TRBD1 matching over 7 bases. Looked up from germline, CDR1 is SGDLS and CDR2 is YYNGEE. This CDR3 is built from 16 residues. V trimming: 0 bases; J trimming: 2 bases; junction bases outside the gene matches: 7. CDR3 in amino acids: CASSVGSGQPNYGYTF. Here the CDR3 DNA reads TGTGCCAGCAGCGTAGGGTCGGGACAGCCAAACTATGGCTACACCTTC.

This clonotype was seen at least ten times. The chain recombines TRBV7-2 with TRBJ1-2, with D unclear. CDR3 length: 16 residues. Germline-derived CDR1 and CDR2 are SGHTA and FQGNSA. With 1 base removed from V and 6 bases from J, the gap between germline ends came to 18 bases. CDR3 sequence (DNA): TGTGCCAGCAGCTTAGATCTAACAACCGGCATCGATGGCTACACCTTC. Encoded protein: CASSLDLTTGIDGYTF.

There are a few counts of this clonotype. The rearrangement joins TRBV6-2 or TRBV6-3 to TRBJ1-5; 7 nucleotides align to TRBD1. Unmatched junction bases numbered 4, after V lost 4 bases and J lost 4 bases. Germline values: CDR1 MNHEY, CDR2 SVGEGT. This CDR3 comprises 14 residues. The CDR3 sequence: CASSFGTVNQPQHF. Here the CDR3 DNA reads TGTGCCAGCAGTTTCGGGACAGTAAATCAGCCCCAGCATTTT.

This clonotype has a count of ten or more. This chain joins TRBV7-3 and TRBJ2-1; 10 bases align to TRBD2. The CDR3 has 15 amino acids. Germline-derived CDR1 and CDR2 are SGHTA and FQGTGA. V lost 2 bases and J lost 8; bases outside the gene matches: 6. The CDR3, as DNA: TGTGCCAGCAGCTTAGTTCCTAGCGGGGGAGATGAGCAGTTCTTC. It codes for CASSLVPSGGDEQFF. The full variable domain, rest sourced from reference TRBV7-3 and TRBJ2-1, is GAGVSQTPSNKVTEKGKYVELRCDPISGHTALYWYRQSLGQGPEFLIYFQGTGAADDSGLPNDRFFAVRPEGSVSTLKIQRTERGDSAVYLCASSLVPSGGDEQFFGPGTRLTVL.

This clonotype was seen ten or more times. This chain links TRBV5-1 with TRBJ2-2, with unresolved D. In germline, CDR1 is SGHRS, CDR2 YFSETQ. This CDR3 is 14 amino acids long. The ends were cut back, 1 base at V and 6 bases at J, with 10 bases in the middle. CDR3 sequence (DNA): TGCGCCAGCAGCTTGACAGATAGGTCCGGGGAGCTGTTTTTT. The encoded protein is CASSLTDRSGELFF.

This clonotype turned up a few times. The genes are TRBV5-1 and TRBJ1-4, with TRBD1 identical over 8 bases. V trimming: 4 bases; J trimming: 4 bases; junction bases outside the gene matches: 6. Per germline, CDR1 SGHRS and CDR2 YFSETQ. The CDR3 length is 15 residues. DNA for the CDR3: TGCGCCAGCAGCCCTAACAGGGGGATTAATGAAAAACTGTTTTTT. Its translation: CASSPNRGINEKLFF.

This clonotype was detected a few times. The chain recombines TRBV20-1 with TRBJ2-5; D may be TRBD1 (5 bases). Trimming left V 4 bases short and J 3 bases short, with 15 bases between. There are 14 residues in the CDR3. Germline-derived CDR1 and CDR2 are DFQATT and SNEGSKA (reference sequence). CDR3 DNA sequence: TGCAGTGCTACGAGGCAGGGTTGGGAAGAGACCCAGTACTTC. Translating gives CSATRQGWEETQYF.

This clonotype showed up just a few times. This chain joins TRBV14 and TRBJ2-1; tentatively, D is TRBD2 (6 bases). Per the germline V gene, CDR1 is SGHDN and CDR2 is FVKESK. This CDR3 is built from 19 residues. Trimming cost V 0 bases and J 5 bases, with 23 bases left between them. The CDR3 DNA reads TGTGCCAGCAGCCAAGATTTTCGTCGTTTGGAGGGCGCGAACAATGAGCAGTTCTTC. It yields the protein CASSQDFRRLEGANNEQFF.

This clonotype was detected many times. The gene calls are TRBV7-9 and TRBJ2-7; D perhaps matches TRBD1 (6 bases). The V gene lost 5 bases and the J gene lost 5 bases, with 16 bases spanning the gap. Germline V gene sequence: CDR1 SEHNR, CDR2 FQNEAQ (reference sequence). The CDR3 is made up of 14 amino acids. The CDR3 loop reads CASSQTGVGHEQYF. The CDR3 DNA reads as TGTGCCAGCAGCCAGACAGGCGTGGGGCACGAGCAGTACTTC.

This clonotype was counted only a few times. This chain uses TRBV12-3 or TRBV12-4 with TRBJ2-1; unclear D gene. V shed 1 base and J shed 11 bases, with 9 bases lying between them. This CDR3 is built from 12 residues. CDR3 DNA: TGTGCCAGCAGTTTAGGGCCCCTACAGCAGTTCTTC. Residues: CASSLGPLQQFF.

This clonotype was found once. This may come from a read error, since a much larger clone is one base off. The J gene is TRBJ2-7, the V gene TRBV3-1, with D possibly TRBD2 on 6 matching bases. Germline V gene sequence: CDR1 LGHDT, CDR2 YNNKEL (reference sequence). This CDR3 has 12 residues. The ends were cut back, 1 base at V and 9 bases at J, with 10 bases in the middle. The CDR3 spells CASSQASGVQYF. As DNA, the CDR3 is TGTGCCAGCAGCCAAGCATCGGGAGTGCAGTACTTC.

This clonotype appeared many times. V usage is TRBV12-3 or TRBV12-4 and J usage is TRBJ2-3, with a weak D call TRBD2 (5 bases). Trimming pared 5 bases from V and 7 bases from J, leaving 16 bases between. The CDR3 runs 14 residues. CDR3: CASSPPGNRNTQYF. For the CDR3, the DNA is TGTGCCAGCAGTCCGCCGGGAAATCGAAATACGCAGTATTTT.

This clonotype was seen many times. V is TRBV3-1 and J is TRBJ2-7, with D perhaps matching TRBD2 (5 bases). The CDR3 is 16 residues long. V was clipped by 2 bases and J by 1 base, with 15 bases between them. The germline gives CDR1 LGHDT, CDR2 YNNKEL (reference sequence). The CDR3 reads CASSQTAPTTSYEQYF. In nucleotides, the CDR3 is TGTGCCAGCAGCCAAACGGCACCGACTACATCCTACGAGCAGTACTTC.

The V call is TRBV19, the J call TRBJ1-3, with TRBD1 as a possible D gene (6 bases). The CDR3 loop spans 17 amino acids. CDR1 LNHDA and CDR2 SQIVND come from the germline V gene (reference sequence). Trimming left V 4 bases short and J 6 bases short, with 22 bases between. The CDR3, as DNA: TGTGCCAGTAGTACCCGGACGCCGGACAGACGGCAAAACACCATATATTTT. The encoded protein is CASSTRTPDRRQNTIYF.

This clonotype was counted many times. In DNA, the CDR3 is TGTGCCAGCAGCTTGGGGCCTTCCAGGAACACTGAAGCTTTCTTT. This gives the protein CASSLGPSRNTEAFF. This rearrangement joins TRBV5-5 to TRBJ1-1; D ambiguous. Germline V gives CDR1 SGHKS, CDR2 YYEKEE (reference sequence). V was cut by 0 bases and J by 1 base, with 10 bases left in between. CDR3 length: 15 residues.

This chain joins TRBV29-1 and TRBJ2-7; 13 bases line up with TRBD2. CDR3 length: 13 residues. The V gene's germline CDR1 is SQVTM and CDR2 ANQGSEA. V lost 3 bases and J lost 4; bases outside the gene matches: 0. CDR3 coding DNA: TGCAGCGTTGAGGGACTAGCGGGATACGAGCAGTACTTC. Its translation is CSVEGLAGYEQYF.

This clonotype was detected ten times or more. V is TRBV12-3 or TRBV12-4 and J is TRBJ1-2; the match to TRBD1 covers 9 bases. The CDR3 extends over 14 amino acids. V was pared by 3 bases and J by 8 bases, with 7 bases of the junction left unmatched. The DNA of the CDR3 is TGTGCCAGCAGTTTTGGGACAGGGCTTTTCGGCTACACCTTC. This gives the protein CASSFGTGLFGYTF.

The chain is built from TRBV19 and TRBJ2-7, with D uncertain. Trimming cost V 2 bases and J 0 bases, with 11 bases left between them. CDR1 LNHDA and CDR2 SQIVND come from the germline V gene (reference sequence). This CDR3 comprises 15 residues. In DNA, the CDR3 is TGTGCCAGTAGTATACGGGCAGAAAGCTCCTACGAGCAGTACTTC. It translates to CASSIRAESSYEQYF. Drawing the rest from reference TRBV19 and TRBJ2-7, the complete variable domain is DGGITQSPKYLFRKEGQNVTLSCEQNLNHDAMYWYRQDPGQGLRLIYYSQIVNDFQKGDIAEGYSVSREKKESFPLTVTSAQKNPTAFYLCASSIRAESSYEQYFGPGTRLTVT.

The chain recombines TRBV27 with TRBJ1-4; 8 bases match TRBD1. The length of the CDR3 is 16 residues. The junction had 7 bases not matched to a gene; V was cut back by 5 bases and J by 2 bases. Per germline, CDR1 MNHEY and CDR2 SMNVEV (reference sequence). The CDR3 loop reads CASSPTGGRTNEKLFF. The CDR3, as DNA: TGTGCCAGCAGTCCTACAGGGGGAAGGACTAATGAAAAACTGTTTTTT.

Ten or more counts support this clonotype. The rearrangement links TRBV5-1 to TRBJ2-3; TRBD1 matches 10 bases. The CDR3 loop spans 16 amino acids. V was clipped by 4 bases and J by 5 bases; unmatched bases: 10. CDR1 and CDR2 (germline): SGHRS, YFSETQ. CDR3 residues: CASSRQGARGIDTQYF. The CDR3 nucleotides read TGCGCCAGCAGCCGACAGGGGGCTCGTGGTATAGATACGCAGTATTTT.

This clonotype was detected many times. CDR3 DNA: TGTGCCAGCAGACAGATAGCGGGAGGTCGGTACGAGCAGTACTTC. It specifies CASRQIAGGRYEQYF. The chain recombines TRBV5-5 with TRBJ2-7; 10 bases align to TRBD2. CDR1 is SGHKS and CDR2 is YYEKEE in the germline V gene (reference sequence). The length of the CDR3 is 15 residues. The V segment lost 5 bases and the J segment 4 bases; nucleotides outside the gene matches: 9.

This clonotype was recorded at least ten times. The V and J genes are TRBV7-2 and TRBJ2-7; TRBD2 is a possible D gene (5 bases). CDR1 is SGHTA, CDR2 FQGNSA, per germline. This CDR3 region has 15 residues. The germline V and J ends were trimmed by 5 bases and 3 bases, with 17 bases remaining between them. The CDR3 here is CASSPLANAGYEQYF. CDR3 in DNA: TGTGCCAGCAGCCCCCTCGCTAACGCGGGCTACGAGCAGTACTTC.

As concerns this clonotype: This may be a read error, as it is one base from a much larger clone. The rearrangement joins TRBV5-1 to TRBJ2-2, with D maybe TRBD1 (6 bases). The CDR3 contains 15 residues. Germline CDR1 is SGHRS and CDR2 is YFSETQ. CDR3 DNA sequence: TGCGCCAGCAGCTTGTCCAGGGGCGGCACCAGGGAGCTGTTTTTT. It is translated as CASSLSRGGTRELFF. Full variable domain (outside the CDR3, taken from reference TRBV5-1 and TRBJ2-2): KAGVTQTPRYLIKTRGQQVTLSCSPISGHRSVSWYQQTPGQGLQFLFEYFSETQRNKGNFPGRFSGRQFSNSRSEMNVSTLELGDSALYLCASSLSRGGTRELFFGEGSRLTVL.

This clonotype came up many times. DNA for the CDR3: TGTGCCAGCCCTGGGACTATCACAGATACGCAGTATTTT. Translation gives CASPGTITDTQYF. The chain couples TRBV7-9 to TRBJ2-3, with 7 positions matching TRBD2. Germline V gene lookup returns CDR1 SEHNR and CDR2 FQNEAQ (reference sequence). This CDR3 has 13 amino acids. Losses at the gene ends were 8 bases for V and 2 bases for J; bases not matched to a gene: 4.

The V call is TRBV28, the J call TRBJ2-5, with TRBD2 identical over 10 bases. The germline gives CDR1 MDHEN, CDR2 SYDVKM. After removal of 3 bases from V and 5 bases from J, the junction contained 9 bases not matched to a gene. This CDR3 is built from 16 residues. The CDR3 DNA reads as TGTGCCAGCAGTTTTGAGCGGGAGGGCCTTTGGGAGACCCAGTACTTC. This gives the protein CASSFEREGLWETQYF.

This clonotype was seen a handful of times. The rearrangement links TRBV6-9 to TRBJ1-2; the D gene is possibly TRBD1 (6 bases). In germline, CDR1 is MNHGY, CDR2 SVAAGI. V lost 7 bases, J lost 4 bases, and 13 bases lay in between. The CDR3 is 13 residues long. The CDR3 here is CASNYEGGYGYTF. For the CDR3, the DNA is TGTGCCAGCAATTACGAAGGGGGCTATGGCTACACCTTC.

This clonotype appeared many times. The V call is TRBV27, the J call TRBJ2-1; 8 bases agree with TRBD2. After removal of 6 bases from V and 0 bases from J, the junction contained 10 bases not matched to a gene. CDR1 and CDR2 from the germline V gene are MNHEY and SMNVEV (reference sequence). The CDR3 is made up of 17 amino acids. As DNA, the CDR3 is TGTGCCAGCAGCCCCCGGGAGGGGCGGTCCTCCTACAATGAGCAGTTCTTC. Protein: CASSPREGRSSYNEQFF.

The rearrangement uses TRBV20-1 and TRBJ2-5; 7 nucleotides agree with TRBD1. The J segment lost 5 bases and the V segment lost 3 bases, leaving 15 bases of the junction unmatched. CDR1 is DFQATT and CDR2 is SNEGSKA in the germline V gene (reference sequence). CDR3 length: 16 residues. The CDR3 here is CSARGDSQTLSETQYF. CDR3 DNA sequence: TGCAGTGCTAGGGGGGACAGCCAGACTCTGAGTGAGACCCAGTACTTC.

This clonotype has a handful of counts. The chain combines TRBV6-1 with TRBJ1-1; no definite D call. The CDR3 covers 12 residues. Trimming took 7 bases from V and 6 from J, leaving 12 bases between them. The V gene's germline CDR1 is MNHNS and CDR2 SASEGT. CDR3 in amino acids: CASNGGNSEAFF. CDR3 DNA: TGTGCCAGCAATGGAGGTAACTCTGAAGCTTTCTTT.

This chain joins TRBV19 and TRBJ2-5; no clear D gene. V was shortened by 5 bases and J by 5 bases, with 18 bases between the two germline ends. Germline V gene data show CDR1 as LNHDA and CDR2 as SQIVND (reference sequence). The CDR3 runs 15 residues. This CDR3 reads CASSVGRVPMETQYF. In DNA, the CDR3 is TGTGCCAGTAGTGTCGGCCGGGTCCCAATGGAGACCCAGTACTTC.